A single sample gave rise to the 9 T cell receptor beta chains below, sequenced in a study of PD-1 blockade in mismatch repair-deficient tumors. Profiling relied on immunoSEQ multiplex PCR, and the TCRdb table lists in-frame clones only, not all of them. Of more than 85,000 clones listed, roughly four fifths were seen once; the top ten hold approximately 6.5%. Sample: peripheral blood, taken approximately 35 weeks after starting pembrolizumab. These receptors all come from an adult with mismatch repair-deficient cancer.

This clone came up a few times. The rearrangement links TRBV19 to TRBJ2-7; D is possibly TRBD1 (6 bases). Germline V gene lookup returns CDR1 LNHDA and CDR2 SQIVND (reference sequence). There are 13 residues in the CDR3. V lost 9 bases, J lost 2 bases, and 14 bases lay in between. The CDR3 loop is CASHDRSTYEQYF. The CDR3 bases are TGTGCCAGCCACGACAGGTCCACCTACGAGCAGTACTTC.

For the CDR3, the DNA is TGTGCCATCAGTGAGTTCGGAACCATCCCCACAGATACGCAGTATTTT. As protein: CAISEFGTIPTDTQYF. This sequence joins TRBV10-3 and TRBJ2-3; no definite D call. Germline CDR1 ENHRY, CDR2 SYGVKD. The germline V and J ends were trimmed by 1 base and 2 bases, with 13 bases remaining between them. The CDR3 runs to 16 residues.

This clone was seen only once. This rearrangement joins TRBV10-1 to TRBJ1-5, with 7 bases that match TRBD1. The V gene end was trimmed by 6 bases and the J gene end by 1 base; junction bases not matched to a gene: 6. Germline assignment: CDR1 WNHNN and CDR2 SYGVQD (reference sequence). CDR3 size: 15 residues. CDR3 region: CASRTPGQSNQPQHF. The CDR3 nucleotides read TGCGCCAGCAGAACACCGGGACAGAGCAATCAGCCCCAGCATTTT.

This chain joins TRBV5-4 and TRBJ1-1, with D unresolved. Germline values: CDR1 SGHNT, CDR2 YYREEE (reference sequence). The CDR3 consists of 12 residues. Deletions cut 2 bases from V and 1 base from J, with 3 bases between. Written as DNA, the CDR3 is TGTGCCAGCAGCTTCCAGAACACTGAAGCTTTCTTT. Translation gives CASSFQNTEAFF.

The chain has TRBV10-3 and TRBJ1-3; a possible D gene is TRBD1 (5 bases). V was trimmed by 0 bases and J by 2 bases, leaving 5 bases between them. The CDR3 is made up of 14 amino acids. Germline loops: CDR1 ENHRY, CDR2 SYGVKD. The CDR3 nucleotides are TGTGCCATCAGTGAGTCGGGGGCTGGAAACACCATATATTTT. Its protein product is CAISESGAGNTIYF.

The chain employs TRBV6-1 and TRBJ1-5; TRBD1 might be the D (6 bases). Germline V gives CDR1 MNHNS, CDR2 SASEGT. Trimming cost V 5 bases and J 2 bases, with 7 bases left between them. The CDR3 covers 13 residues. CDR3 nucleotides: TGTGCCAGCAGTAGACAGGGCAATCAGCCCCAGCATTTT. Translated, it gives CASSRQGNQPQHF.

The genes are TRBV5-4 and TRBJ2-1; 7 bases line up with TRBD2. V dropped 7 bases and J dropped 7; count of bases not matched to a gene: 23. Germline V gene sequence: CDR1 SGHNT, CDR2 YYREEE (reference sequence). The CDR3 consists of 18 residues. This chain's CDR3 is CASFRLADWAGRENEQFF. CDR3 bases: TGTGCCAGCTTCAGACTAGCTGATTGGGCTGGGCGGGAAAATGAGCAGTTCTTC.

The rearrangement links TRBV5-1 to TRBJ2-1; the D call may be TRBD1 or TRBD2 (6 bases each). This CDR3 comprises 13 residues. Germline CDR1 SGHRS, CDR2 YFSETQ. The V end was cut by 4 bases, the J end by 9 bases, with 14 bases between. The DNA of the CDR3 is TGCGCCAGCAGCGACCGACCGGGGGCTGAGCAGTTCTTC. Translated, it gives CASSDRPGAEQFF.

The genes are TRBV30 and TRBJ2-5; D tentatively fits TRBD1 or TRBD2 (5 bases each). Germline-derived CDR1 and CDR2 are GTSNPN and SVGIG (reference sequence). There are 17 residues in the CDR3. V was clipped by 1 base and J by 0 bases, with 18 bases between them. This chain's CDR3 is CAWSGGTVGLYQETQYF. The CDR3 DNA follows: TGTGCCTGGAGTGGGGGGACGGTAGGACTGTACCAAGAGACCCAGTACTTC.